A single sample is the source of the 20 T cell receptor beta chains below, sequenced in a study of blood T cell repertoires in COVID-19. Profiled with immunoSEQ multiplex PCR; TCRdb holds only in-frame clones, not every one. The sample lists roughly 70,000 clones, around 88% occurring once. The sample was peripheral blood. The source is a woman at least 80 years old with acute or convalescent COVID-19.

CDR3 sequence: CASSRSGGAATDTQYF. Here the CDR3 DNA reads TGTGCCAGCAGCAGAAGCGGGGGGGCGGCGACAGATACGCAGTATTTT. V gene TRBV3-1 (or the pseudogene TRBV3-2) combines with J gene TRBJ2-3; TRBD2 matches 10 bases. CDR3 length: 16 amino acids. Germline V gene sequence: CDR1 LGHDT, CDR2 YNNKEL (reference sequence). Trimming took 5 bases from V and 3 from J; bases not matched to a gene: 8.

This sequence joins TRBV5-1 and TRBJ2-2; 8 bases match TRBD2. In germline, CDR1 is SGHRS, CDR2 YFSETQ. The CDR3 sequence is 16 residues long. V trimming: 2 bases; J trimming: 4 bases; junction bases outside the gene matches: 7. The CDR3 region is CASSFGGARGTGELFF. The CDR3 DNA reads TGCGCCAGCAGCTTCGGGGGGGCGCGAGGCACCGGGGAGCTGTTTTTT.

The V gene is TRBV7-9, the J gene TRBJ2-3, with D maybe TRBD1 (5 bases). Trimming removed 5 bases at V and 6 bases at J, with 18 bases between. The CDR3 is made up of 15 amino acids. In germline, CDR1 is SEHNR, CDR2 FQNEAQ (reference sequence). CDR3 residues: CASSRRGPYVDTQYF. DNA of the CDR3: TGTGCCAGCAGCAGAAGGGGCCCCTACGTGGATACGCAGTATTTT.

This clone was detected a few times. The V and J genes are TRBV28 and TRBJ1-1; TRBD1 aligns across 7 bases. CDR3 length equals 15 residues. Germline V gene data show CDR1 as MDHEN and CDR2 as SYDVKM. Germline trimming cut 5 bases from V and 9 bases from J; bases unmatched to any gene: 15. Written as DNA, the CDR3 is TGTGCCAGCAGTCGTTCTGGGACAGACGACGCCAAAGCTTTCTTT. As protein: CASSRSGTDDAKAFF.

The V call is TRBV6-5, the J call TRBJ2-5; D may be TRBD1 (5 bases). This CDR3 has 12 residues. The V gene's germline CDR1 is MNHEY and CDR2 SVGAGI. The V gene lost 4 bases and the J gene lost 4 bases, with 7 bases spanning the gap. The DNA for the CDR3 is TGTGCCAGCAGTTTCCAGGGAGAGACCCAGTACTTC. Translating gives CASSFQGETQYF.

This sequence joins TRBV19 and TRBJ1-2; TRBD1 agrees at 9 bases. CDR3 length: 13 residues. V dropped 2 bases and J dropped 6; count of bases not matched to a gene: 1. CDR1 LNHDA and CDR2 SQIVND come from the germline V gene (reference sequence). CDR3 sequence: CASSITGGDGYTF. CDR3 bases: TGTGCCAGTAGTATAACAGGGGGCGATGGCTACACCTTC.

The chain joins TRBV6-5 to TRBJ1-6; tentatively, D is TRBD1 (5 bases). Germline V gives CDR1 MNHEY, CDR2 SVGAGI. The V and J ends lost 8 bases and 8 bases respectively, with 16 bases between them. The CDR3 is 14 amino acids. CDR3 DNA sequence: TGTGCCAGCCAGCTCGGCAGGGTCGATTCACCCCTCCACTTT. Translation gives CASQLGRVDSPLHF.

V and J are TRBV7-6 and TRBJ1-4, with D possibly TRBD1 on 5 matching bases. The CDR3 extends over 16 amino acids. CDR1 and CDR2 (germline): SGHVS, FNYEAQ. The V end lost 5 bases, the J end lost 3 bases, and 16 bases lay between the germline ends. CDR3 residues: CASSPHPGRPNEKLFF. The CDR3 region has the DNA TGTGCCAGCAGCCCTCATCCAGGGCGCCCTAATGAAAAACTGTTTTTT.

V is TRBV7-2 and J is TRBJ1-4; TRBD1 is a possible D gene (5 bases). Germline loops: CDR1 SGHTA, CDR2 FQGNSA. Trimming removed 4 bases from V and 2 bases from J, with 11 bases in between. This CDR3 comprises 15 residues. CDR3 coding DNA: TGTGCCAGCAGCTACGGGGGTTCGACTAATGAAAAACTGTTTTTT. It is translated as CASSYGGSTNEKLFF.

This chain joins TRBV6-5 and TRBJ2-1; 8 positions agree with TRBD1. The CDR3 is 15 residues long. Trimming cost V 6 bases and J 0 bases; bases outside gene matches: 4. Germline V gene data show CDR1 as MNHEY and CDR2 as SVGAGI. Written as DNA, the CDR3 is TGTGCCAGCAGCGCCGGGACAGGCTCCTACAATGAGCAGTTCTTC. Protein: CASSAGTGSYNEQFF.

The chain joins TRBV2 to TRBJ1-5; D gene ambiguous. This CDR3 has 14 residues. In germline, CDR1 is SNHLY, CDR2 FYNNEI. V was pared by 3 bases and J by 6 bases, with 12 bases between. The CDR3 loop reads CASSEGEVGQPQHF. As DNA, the CDR3 is TGTGCCAGCAGTGAGGGAGAGGTGGGTCAGCCCCAGCATTTT.

The chain's CDR3 is CASSMPGENTEAFF. Here the CDR3 DNA reads TGTGCCAGTAGTATGCCAGGGGAGAACACTGAAGCTTTCTTT. The chain carries TRBV19 and TRBJ1-1; a possible D gene is TRBD1 (6 bases). Trimming stripped 3 bases from V and 1 base from J, with 9 bases between. From germline, CDR1 is LNHDA and CDR2 SQIVND (reference sequence). The CDR3 extends over 14 amino acids.

CDR3 in DNA: TGTGCCAGCAGCCGAAACAGGGGGGAGCAGTACTTC. It encodes CASSRNRGEQYF. V usage is TRBV3-1 (or the pseudogene TRBV3-2) and J usage is TRBJ2-7; the match to TRBD1 covers 8 bases. From germline, CDR1 is LGHDT and CDR2 YNNKEL (reference sequence). J was trimmed by 7 bases and V by 4 bases; bases with no gene match: 3. This CDR3 is built from 12 residues.

The CDR3 loop is CATRAGGAGGTEAFF. The CDR3 DNA reads TGTGCCACCCGAGCGGGGGGGGCTGGGGGAACTGAAGCTTTCTTT. The V call is TRBV24-1, the J call TRBJ1-1; D possibly corresponds to TRBD1 (6 bases). CDR1 is KGHDR, CDR2 SFDVKD, per germline. The V end lost 9 bases, the J end lost 5 bases, and 21 bases lay between the germline ends. The CDR3 loop spans 15 amino acids.

V usage is TRBV29-1 and J usage is TRBJ2-3; D is possibly TRBD2 (6 bases). Germline loops: CDR1 SQVTM, CDR2 ANQGSEA. The CDR3 totals 13 residues. V lost 8 bases, J lost 5 bases, and 17 bases lay in between. The CDR3 protein is CSSLEGWGDTQYF. In nucleotides, the CDR3 is TGCAGCTCCCTGGAGGGATGGGGAGATACGCAGTATTTT.

The chain combines TRBV7-9 with TRBJ2-2, with D possibly being TRBD1 (5 bases). The CDR3 is 13 amino acids. Trimming left V 1 base short and J 8 bases short, with 8 bases between. The germline V gene encodes CDR1 SEHNR and CDR2 FQNEAQ (reference sequence). The CDR3, as DNA: TGTGCCAGCAGCTTAGAACAGGCAGGGGAGCTGTTTTTT. Its translation: CASSLEQAGELFF.

The rearrangement uses TRBV7-8 and TRBJ2-1; TRBD1 aligns across 7 bases. CDR1 is SGHVS and CDR2 is FQNEAQ in the germline V gene. The CDR3 loop spans 15 amino acids. V was pared by 5 bases and J by 7 bases, with 11 bases of the junction left unmatched. CDR3 sequence reads: CASSLDRAAGNEQFF. In DNA, the CDR3 is TGTGCCAGCAGCCTCGACAGGGCTGCTGGGAATGAGCAGTTCTTC.

The chain is built from TRBV28 and TRBJ2-6; D ambiguous. Per germline, CDR1 MDHEN and CDR2 SYDVKM. CDR3 length equals 16 residues. V lost 4 bases, J lost 0 bases, and 10 bases lay in between. The CDR3 DNA follows: TGTGCCAGCAGTTCGGGTTTTCGCTCTGGGGCCAACGTCCTGACTTTC. It encodes CASSSGFRSGANVLTF.

The chain employs TRBV21-1 and TRBJ2-3; the table's D call, TRBD2, has no DNA check behind it. TRBV21-1 is labeled a pseudogene. The CDR3 runs 16 residues. CDR3 nucleotide sequence: TGTGCCAGCAGCTCCGCTAGCGGGAGTCGAGCAGATACGCAGTATTTT. Its translation: CASSSASGSRADTQYF.

This chain joins TRBV19 and TRBJ2-2; D is uncertain. This CDR3 spans 13 amino acids. The germline V gene encodes CDR1 LNHDA and CDR2 SQIVND (reference sequence). The CDR3 nucleotides read TGTGCGACGGCGAGGATCGTCACCGGGGAGCTGTTTTTT. Translated: CATARIVTGELFF.